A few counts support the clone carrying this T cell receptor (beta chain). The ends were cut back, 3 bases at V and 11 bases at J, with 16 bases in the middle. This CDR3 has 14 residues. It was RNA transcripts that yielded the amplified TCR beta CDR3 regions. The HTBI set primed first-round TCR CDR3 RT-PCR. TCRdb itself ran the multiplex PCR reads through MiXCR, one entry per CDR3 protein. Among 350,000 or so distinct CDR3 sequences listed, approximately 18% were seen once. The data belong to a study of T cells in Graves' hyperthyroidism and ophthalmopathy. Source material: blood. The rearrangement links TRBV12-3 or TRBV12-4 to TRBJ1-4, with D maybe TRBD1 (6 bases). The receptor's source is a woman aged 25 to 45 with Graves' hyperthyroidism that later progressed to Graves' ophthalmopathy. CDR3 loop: CASSFSGRQVKLFF. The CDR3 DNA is TGTGCCAGCAGTTTCTCCGGTAGACAGGTGAAACTGTTTTTT.